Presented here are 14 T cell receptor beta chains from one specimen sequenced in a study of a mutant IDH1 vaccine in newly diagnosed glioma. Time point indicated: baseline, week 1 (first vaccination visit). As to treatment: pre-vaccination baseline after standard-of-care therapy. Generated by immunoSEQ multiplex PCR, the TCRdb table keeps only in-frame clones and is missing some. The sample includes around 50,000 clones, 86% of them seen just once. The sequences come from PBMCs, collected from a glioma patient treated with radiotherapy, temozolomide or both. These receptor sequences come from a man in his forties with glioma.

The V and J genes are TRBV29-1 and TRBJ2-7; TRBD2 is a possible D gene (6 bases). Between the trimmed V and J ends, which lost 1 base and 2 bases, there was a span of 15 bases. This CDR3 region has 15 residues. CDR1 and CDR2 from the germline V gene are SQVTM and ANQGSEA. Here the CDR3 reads CSVEALGGRTYEQYF. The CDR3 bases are TGCAGCGTTGAAGCACTGGGAGGCCGGACCTACGAGCAGTACTTC.

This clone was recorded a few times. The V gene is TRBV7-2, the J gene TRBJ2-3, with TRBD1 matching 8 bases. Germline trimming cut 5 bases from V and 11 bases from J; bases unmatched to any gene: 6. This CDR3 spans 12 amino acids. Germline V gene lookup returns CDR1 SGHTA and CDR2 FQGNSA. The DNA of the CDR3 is TGTGCCAGCAGCCCGAGACAGGGGCGGCAGTATTTT. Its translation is CASSPRQGRQYF.

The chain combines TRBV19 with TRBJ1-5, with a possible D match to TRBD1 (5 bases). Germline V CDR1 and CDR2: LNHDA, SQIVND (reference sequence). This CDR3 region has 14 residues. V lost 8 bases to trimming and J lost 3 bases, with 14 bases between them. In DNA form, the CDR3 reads TGTGCCAGTCAACCCGGGGCCCCCAATCAGCCCCAGCATTTT. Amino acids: CASQPGAPNQPQHF.

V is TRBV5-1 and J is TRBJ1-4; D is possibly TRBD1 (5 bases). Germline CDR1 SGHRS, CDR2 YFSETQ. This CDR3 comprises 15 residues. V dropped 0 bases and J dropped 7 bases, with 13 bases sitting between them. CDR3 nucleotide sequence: TGCGCCAGCAGCTTGGCCGGGACCCACTCTGAAAAACTGTTTTTT. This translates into CASSLAGTHSEKLFF. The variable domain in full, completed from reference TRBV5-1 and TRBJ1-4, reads KAGVTQTPRYLIKTRGQQVTLSCSPISGHRSVSWYQQTPGQGLQFLFEYFSETQRNKGNFPGRFSGRQFSNSRSEMNVSTLELGDSALYLCASSLAGTHSEKLFFGSGTQLSVL.

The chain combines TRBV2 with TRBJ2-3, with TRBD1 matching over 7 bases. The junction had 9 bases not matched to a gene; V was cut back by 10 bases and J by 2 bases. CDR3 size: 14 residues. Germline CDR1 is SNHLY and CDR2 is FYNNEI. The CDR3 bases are TGTGCCACTGAAGGGACAGATTACACAGATACGCAGTATTTT. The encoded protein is CATEGTDYTDTQYF.

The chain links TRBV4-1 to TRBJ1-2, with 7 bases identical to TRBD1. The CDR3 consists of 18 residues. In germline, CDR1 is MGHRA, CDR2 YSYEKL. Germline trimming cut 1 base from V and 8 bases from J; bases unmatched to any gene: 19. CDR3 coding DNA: TGCGCCAGCAGCCAAGGTAATGGAGGTCGGTCGACAGGGCGCGGCTACACCTTC. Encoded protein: CASSQGNGGRSTGRGYTF.

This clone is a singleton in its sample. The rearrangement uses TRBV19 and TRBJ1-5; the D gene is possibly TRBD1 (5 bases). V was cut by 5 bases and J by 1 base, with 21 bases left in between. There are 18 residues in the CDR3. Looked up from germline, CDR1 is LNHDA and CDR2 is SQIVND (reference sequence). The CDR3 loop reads CASSVPNSGPASNQPQHF. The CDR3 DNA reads TGTGCCAGTAGTGTCCCCAATTCAGGGCCCGCGAGCAATCAGCCCCAGCATTTT. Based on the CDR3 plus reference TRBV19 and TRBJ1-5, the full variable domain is DGGITQSPKYLFRKEGQNVTLSCEQNLNHDAMYWYRQDPGQGLRLIYYSQIVNDFQKGDIAEGYSVSREKKESFPLTVTSAQKNPTAFYLCASSVPNSGPASNQPQHFGDGTRLSIL.

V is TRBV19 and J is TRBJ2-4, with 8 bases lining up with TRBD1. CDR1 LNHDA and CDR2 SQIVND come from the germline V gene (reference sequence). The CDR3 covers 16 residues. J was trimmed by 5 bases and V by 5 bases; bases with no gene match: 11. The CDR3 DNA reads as TGTGCCAGTAGTGTTGGACAGGGTCGGGTCGAAAACATTCAGTACTTC. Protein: CASSVGQGRVENIQYF.

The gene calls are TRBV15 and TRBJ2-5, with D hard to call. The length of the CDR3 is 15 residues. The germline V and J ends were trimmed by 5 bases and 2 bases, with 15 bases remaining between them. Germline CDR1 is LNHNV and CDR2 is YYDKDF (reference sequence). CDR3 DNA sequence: TGTGCCACCAGCCCGATGGGTACGGTACAAGAGACCCAGTACTTC. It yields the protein CATSPMGTVQETQYF.

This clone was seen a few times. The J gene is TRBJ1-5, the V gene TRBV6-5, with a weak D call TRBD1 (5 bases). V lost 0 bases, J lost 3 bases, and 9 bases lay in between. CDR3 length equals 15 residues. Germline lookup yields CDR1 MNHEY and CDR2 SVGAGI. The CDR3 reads CASSYSGVTNQPQHF. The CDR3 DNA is TGTGCCAGCAGTTACTCGGGGGTCACCAATCAGCCCCAGCATTTT.

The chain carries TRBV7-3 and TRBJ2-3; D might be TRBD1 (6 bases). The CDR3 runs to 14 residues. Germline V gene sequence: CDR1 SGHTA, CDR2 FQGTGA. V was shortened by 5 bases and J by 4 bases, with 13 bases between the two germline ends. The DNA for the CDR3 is TGTGCCAGCAGCCCAACAGGGTCAGCAGATACGCAGTATTTT. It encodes CASSPTGSADTQYF.

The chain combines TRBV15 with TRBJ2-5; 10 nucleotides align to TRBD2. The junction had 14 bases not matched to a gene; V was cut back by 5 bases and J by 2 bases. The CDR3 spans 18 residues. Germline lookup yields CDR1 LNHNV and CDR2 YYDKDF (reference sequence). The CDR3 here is CATSGGGGLARPQETQYF. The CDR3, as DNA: TGTGCCACCAGCGGCGGGGGGGGACTAGCGCGTCCTCAAGAGACCCAGTACTTC.

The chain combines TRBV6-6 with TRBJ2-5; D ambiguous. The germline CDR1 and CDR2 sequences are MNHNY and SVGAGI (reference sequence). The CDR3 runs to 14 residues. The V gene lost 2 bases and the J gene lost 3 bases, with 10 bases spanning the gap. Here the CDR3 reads CASSYPAAKETQYF. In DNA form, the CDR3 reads TGTGCCAGCAGTTACCCGGCAGCTAAAGAGACCCAGTACTTC.

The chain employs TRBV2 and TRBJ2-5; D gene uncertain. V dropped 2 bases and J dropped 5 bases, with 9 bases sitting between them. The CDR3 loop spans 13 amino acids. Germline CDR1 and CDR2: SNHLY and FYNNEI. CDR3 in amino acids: CASSEMRPETQYF. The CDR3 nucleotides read TGTGCCAGCAGTGAAATGAGGCCGGAGACCCAGTACTTC.